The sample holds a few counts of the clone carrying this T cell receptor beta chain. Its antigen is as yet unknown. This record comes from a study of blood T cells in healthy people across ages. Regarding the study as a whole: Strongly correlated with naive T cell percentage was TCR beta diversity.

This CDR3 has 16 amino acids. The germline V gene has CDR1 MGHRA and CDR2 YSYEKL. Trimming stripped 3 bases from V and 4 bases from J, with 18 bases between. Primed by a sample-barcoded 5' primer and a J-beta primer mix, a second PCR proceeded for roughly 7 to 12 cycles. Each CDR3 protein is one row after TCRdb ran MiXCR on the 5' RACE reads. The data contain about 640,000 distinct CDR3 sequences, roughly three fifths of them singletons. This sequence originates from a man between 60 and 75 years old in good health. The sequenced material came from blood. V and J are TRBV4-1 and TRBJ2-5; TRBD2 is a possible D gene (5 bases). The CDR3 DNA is TGCGCCAGCAGCCACAGTGCGGCCCTCGGAGGAGAGACCCAGTACTTC. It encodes CASSHSAALGGETQYF.